This is a list of T cell receptor beta chains from one sample in a study of blood T cell repertoires in COVID-19. Produced via immunoSEQ multiplex PCR; TCRdb's table is partial and in-frame only. The data contain roughly 300,000 clones, roughly 90% of them singletons. The sequencing sample was made of peripheral blood. Every receptor here comes from a woman aged 25-40 years with COVID-19, enrolled during active disease. Both conserved end residues are part of each CDR3. A D gene is named only where the DNA matches it firmly. Only some rows state a clone size, as once, few, many or a class for expanded clones.

CDR3 DNA,CDR3 protein,clone size,V gene,J gene,D gene
TGTGCCAGCAGCGTAGGGCTAGCGGTTGACAATGAGCAGTTCTTC,CASSVGLAVDNEQFF,.,TRBV9,TRBJ2-1,TRBD2
TGTGCCAGCAGCTCGAATAAGGACACGATAAACTTCTGGGAGCAGTACTTC,CASSSNKDTINFWEQYF,.,TRBV5-6,TRBJ2-7,.
TGCGCCAGCAGCCAAGTGGGGGACAGGGGACGGGCTAATGAAAAACTGTTTTTT,CASSQVGDRGRANEKLFF,.,TRBV4-1,TRBJ1-4,TRBD1
TGTGCCAGCAGCGGGACAGATGGAGAAAAACTGTTTTTT,CASSGTDGEKLFF,.,TRBV6-5,TRBJ1-4,TRBD1
TGTGCCAGCAGTGAGGTCCGGCGTGGCACCGGGGAGCTGTTTTTT,CASSEVRRGTGELFF,.,TRBV5-6,TRBJ2-2,.
TGTGCCAGCAGCCTAGCAGCTCAAGAGACCCAGTACTTC,CASSLAAQETQYF,.,TRBV5-4,TRBJ2-5,.
TGTGCCAGTAGTATTGGGCCCGACACAGGCTACACCTTC,CASSIGPDTGYTF,.,TRBV19,TRBJ1-2,.
TGCGCCAGCAGCTTTTCCGTGAACACTGAAGCTTTCTTT,CASSFSVNTEAFF,once,TRBV5-1,TRBJ1-1,.
TGTGCCAGCAGTTTGCTCCCTCTCTCGAGCGGGGACACAGATACGCAGTATTTT,CASSLLPLSSGDTDTQYF,.,TRBV27,TRBJ2-3,TRBD2
TGCGCCAGCAGCCCTGGGACAGAGAACACTGAAGCTTTCTTT,CASSPGTENTEAFF,.,TRBV4-1,TRBJ1-1,TRBD1
TGTGCCAGCAGTTTCGACACTGAAGCTTTCTTT,CASSFDTEAFF,.,TRBV28,TRBJ1-1,.
TGTGCCAGCAGCTTGGCGGTCCCAACAGATACGCAGTATTTT,CASSLAVPTDTQYF,.,TRBV7-8,TRBJ2-3,.
TGTGCCAGCAGCTTAGGGCTAGCGGGCCGGGAGACCCAGTACTTC,CASSLGLAGRETQYF,.,TRBV7-2,TRBJ2-5,TRBD2
TGTGCCAGCAGCCCCGGACAGTATAGCAATCAGCCCCAGCATTTT,CASSPGQYSNQPQHF,.,TRBV4-2,TRBJ1-5,.
TGTGCCAGCAGCTTTCGCGGATTCGGTCCCTACGAGCAGTACTTC,CASSFRGFGPYEQYF,.,TRBV5-5,TRBJ2-7,.
TGTGCCAGCAGCTTGGGGGAGGGGTTCGCAGCTTTCTTT,CASSLGEGFAAFF,.,TRBV5-6,TRBJ1-1,.
TGTGCCAGCAGACAGGACAGGAGCATGAACACTGAAGCTTTCTTT,CASRQDRSMNTEAFF,.,TRBV28,TRBJ1-1,TRBD1
TGTGCCGGAAGCGTAGTTTTCGGAGATACGCAGTATTTT,CAGSVVFGDTQYF,.,TRBV27,TRBJ2-3,.
TGTGCCAGCAGCGTAGTTACAGGCGGTCGGTATGGCTACACCTTC,CASSVVTGGRYGYTF,once,TRBV9,TRBJ1-2,.
TGTGCCAGACCGACCCGGGGGTGTGGTGGAAACACCATATATTTT,CARPTRGCGGNTIYF,.,TRBV5-3,TRBJ1-3,.
TGTGCCAGCAGCTTGGCCCCGACTAGCTCCTACGAGCAGTACTTC,CASSLAPTSSYEQYF,.,TRBV5-5,TRBJ2-7,.
TGTGCCAGCAGCCTCGGGACAAGTAATGTCCCTTCTGGAAACACCATATATTTT,CASSLGTSNVPSGNTIYF,.,TRBV5-4,TRBJ1-3,.
TGTGCCAGCAGCAAAGTTAATAGCAATCAGCCCCAGCATTTT,CASSKVNSNQPQHF,once,TRBV21-1,TRBJ1-5,.
TGTGCCTGGAGTGATACGCGGAGGGCAACTAATGAAAAACTGTTTTTT,CAWSDTRRATNEKLFF,.,TRBV30,TRBJ1-4,.
TGTGCCAGCAGTGTACACAGGGCTTACACTGAAGCTTTCTTT,CASSVHRAYTEAFF,.,TRBV2,TRBJ1-1,.
TGTGCCAGCAGCCCGAAAGCCGGGCGGGAGTCCTACGAGCAGTACTTC,CASSPKAGRESYEQYF,.,TRBV7-6,TRBJ2-7,TRBD2
TGTGCCAGCAGCTGTAAACTCGGAGGAACCTACGAGCAGTACTTC,CASSCKLGGTYEQYF,.,TRBV11-2,TRBJ2-7,.
TGTGCCAGCAGAAGGACAGGACCGCCAACTAATGAAAAACTGTTTTTT,CASRRTGPPTNEKLFF,.,TRBV27,TRBJ1-4,TRBD1
TGTGCCTGGAGTCTTCTTGGGGCGCGTTATGGCTACACCTTC,CAWSLLGARYGYTF,once,TRBV30,TRBJ1-2,.
TGTGCCAGCAGCTGGAGGGGTTATAATTCACCCCTCCACTTT,CASSWRGYNSPLHF,.,TRBV14,TRBJ1-6,.
TGTGCCAGCATCGGAGTTGAAGCTTTCTTT,CASIGVEAFF,.,TRBV6-5,TRBJ1-1,.
TGTGCCAGCAGTTCCTCACACAGCCGGGACAGAGTCCAAGAGACCCAGTACTTC,CASSSSHSRDRVQETQYF,.,TRBV3-1/TRBV3-2,TRBJ2-5,TRBD1